Listed below are T cell receptor beta chains from one sample, sequenced in a study of a mutant IDH1 vaccine in newly diagnosed glioma. Using immunoSEQ multiplex PCR, the repertoire was profiled, and TCRdb retains in-frame clones only, with some absent. The sample carries some 40,000 clones, 65% to 80% recorded once. No antigen has been identified for these receptors. The sequencing here drew on PBMCs, taken from a glioma patient whose treatment included an IDH1 peptide vaccine. These receptors all come from a man between 40 and 49 years old with glioma. Each CDR3 is given with its conserved first and last residue. D genes are given only for firm matches. Clone size appears in some rows only: once, few, many, or a class for an expanded clone.

>TRBJ2-1|-|TRBV28|-
TGTGCCAGCAGTAGAGAACAGGGTCGCTACAATGAGCAGTTCTTC
CASSREQGRYNEQFF
>TRBJ2-1|TRBD2|TRBV5-6|-
TGTGCCAGCAGCCTCCTAAGCGGGACTAGCGGAAATGAGCAGTTCTTC
CASSLLSGTSGNEQFF
>TRBJ1-4|-|TRBV19|-
TGTGCCAGTAGTATAGCCAGGGACCCTTCGAGGGAAAAACTGTTTTTT
CASSIARDPSREKLFF
>TRBJ1-1|TRBD1|TRBV5-1|-
TGCGCCAGCAGCCTTGAGGCAGGGGGGATCACTGAAGCTTTCTTT
CASSLEAGGITEAFF
>TRBJ2-7|-|TRBV5-1|-
TGCGCCAGCAGCTTGGATACAGGGCTTTACGAGCAGTACTTC
CASSLDTGLYEQYF
>TRBJ1-1|TRBD1|TRBV7-2|-
TGTGCCAGCAGCTTAGAGACAGGGGACACTGAAGCTTTCTTT
CASSLETGDTEAFF
>TRBJ1-4|-|TRBV7-9|-
TGTGCCAGCAGCGCAGGGGTTCGGGAAAAACTGTTTTTT
CASSAGVREKLFF
>TRBJ1-1|TRBD1|TRBV6-6|-
TGTGCCAGCAGTTACGGTAGGACAGGGGGGGAAGCTTTCTTT
CASSYGRTGGEAFF
>TRBJ2-5|-|TRBV15|-
TGTGCCACCAGCAGATCGCTGGGACCAGGAGGTGGCGAGACCCAGTACTTC
CATSRSLGPGGGETQYF
>TRBJ1-3|TRBD1|TRBV18|-
TGTGCCAGCTCACTTCGACAGGGTGCCTCTGGAAACACCATATATTTT
CASSLRQGASGNTIYF
>TRBJ1-1|-|TRBV12-5|-
TGTGCTAGTGGTTTCGGGGGAAACGAAGCTTTCTTT
CASGFGGNEAFF
>TRBJ2-5|-|TRBV7-9|-
TGTGCCAGCAGCGCCCCTAGCGCCGAGACCCAGTACTTC
CASSAPSAETQYF
>TRBJ2-5|TRBD2|TRBV11-2|-
TGTGCCAGCAGCTTCGGGACTACGAAAGAGACCCAGTACTTC
CASSFGTTKETQYF
>TRBJ1-2|-|TRBV5-6|-
TGTGCCAGCAGCTTGGCCGCCTATAGCTACACCTTC
CASSLAAYSYTF
>TRBJ2-5|-|TRBV29-1|-
TGCAGCGTTGACCCCCGGGGGGCTGAGACCCAGTACTTC
CSVDPRGAETQYF
>TRBJ2-2|-|TRBV6-6|-
TGTGCCCTTGGGGGAGGAAACACCGGGGAGCTGTTTTTT
CALGGGNTGELFF
>TRBJ2-7|-|TRBV27|-
TGTGCCAGCAGTCCCGCGGTAGGACAGGGACTATACGAGCAGTACTTC
CASSPAVGQGLYEQYF
>TRBJ1-4|-|TRBV7-2|-
TGTGCCAGCAGCTTAGTAGGGAGTGGTGAAAAACTGTTTTTT
CASSLVGSGEKLFF
>TRBJ2-2|-|TRBV7-6|-
TGTGCCAGCAGCCCGGGACCGGGAGACCGGGAGCTGTTTTTT
CASSPGPGDRELFF
>TRBJ1-1|TRBD1|TRBV30|-
TGTGCCTGGAGTGGCCGACAGGGGAGACGTTTGGCTTTCTTT
CAWSGRQGRRLAFF
>TRBJ1-2|-|TRBV6-1|-
TGTGCCAGCAGTGAACCCGGCTATGGCTACACCTTC
CASSEPGYGYTF
>TRBJ1-5|-|TRBV2|-
TGTGCCAGCAGTGGTGGGGCCGGCAATCAGCCCCAGCATTTT
CASSGGAGNQPQHF
>TRBJ2-5|TRBD2|TRBV7-6|-
TGTGCCAGCAGCTTCACTAGCGGGGATCTAGAGACCCAGTACTTC
CASSFTSGDLETQYF
>TRBJ2-3|-|TRBV7-9|-
TGTGCCAGCAGCTTAGGACTGGCAGTCTCTAGCAGGGTGGATACGCAGTATTTT
CASSLGLAVSSRVDTQYF
>TRBJ2-7|TRBD2|TRBV18|-
TGTGCCAGCTCACCTCCGGGACTAGCGGGAACCTACGAGCAGTACTTC
CASSPPGLAGTYEQYF
>TRBJ2-1|TRBD2|TRBV7-6|-
TGTGCCAGCAGCTCCCTTAGCGGGCGGCGTGCCTACAATGAGCAGTTCTTC
CASSSLSGRRAYNEQFF
>TRBJ1-1|-|TRBV6-1|few
TGTGCCAGCACCGGAGGTAGGAACACTGAAGCTTTCTTT
CASTGGRNTEAFF
>TRBJ2-1|TRBD2|TRBV29-1|-
TGCAGCGTAATACCGGGACTAGCGGGAGGGGGGTGGAGGGAGCAGTTCTTC
CSVIPGLAGGGWREQFF
>TRBJ1-4|-|TRBV4-3|-
TGCGCCAGCAGCCAAGATTCGAGTACAACTAATGAAAAACTGTTTTTT
CASSQDSSTTNEKLFF
>TRBJ1-2|-|TRBV6-1|-
TGTGCCAGCAGTGTTGGGACGGCGGCGAATGGCTACACCTTC
CASSVGTAANGYTF
>TRBJ2-1|-|TRBV7-2|-
TGTGCCAGCAGCACCCCCCCCGGGGATTTCTCCTACAATGAGCAGTTCTTC
CASSTPPGDFSYNEQFF
>TRBJ2-4|TRBD2|TRBV11-2|-
TGTGCCAGCAGCTTAGACCTAGCGGGGAACATTCAGTACTTC
CASSLDLAGNIQYF
>TRBJ1-2|-|TRBV5-6|-
TGTGCCAGCAGCCGGGGACCTAATGGAGGCTACACCTTC
CASSRGPNGGYTF
>TRBJ2-7|-|TRBV19|once
TGTGCCAGTAGTCCCCTGGGGGGGCCCTCCTACGAGCAGTACTTC
CASSPLGGPSYEQYF
>TRBJ2-7|TRBD2|TRBV7-9|-
TGTGCCAGCAGCCTAGCGGGAGGAGTTTACAAAGAGCAGTACTTC
CASSLAGGVYKEQYF
>TRBJ1-2|-|TRBV15|-
TGTGCCACCAGCATAGGGGGGCTGAGAGGCTACACCTTC
CATSIGGLRGYTF
>TRBJ2-3|TRBD1|TRBV27|-
TGTGCCAGCAGTTTGCCGACAGGGAGTGGCACAGATACGCAGTATTTT
CASSLPTGSGTDTQYF
>TRBJ2-5|-|TRBV15|-
TGTGCCACCAGCTCTCGACGGGAGACCCAGTACTTC
CATSSRRETQYF
>TRBJ2-2|-|TRBV5-1|-
TGCGCCAGCAGCTTAAGGTGGGGGGCGAACACCGGGGAGCTGTTTTTT
CASSLRWGANTGELFF
>TRBJ1-5|-|TRBV7-9|-
TGTGCCAGCAGCTCACAGCCCCAGCATTTT
CASSSQPQHF
>TRBJ1-4|-|TRBV5-6|-
TGTGCCAGCAGCGGGGTGGCAGGGCCTAATGAAAAACTGTTTTTT
CASSGVAGPNEKLFF
>TRBJ1-2|-|TRBV5-6|-
TGTGCCAGCAGCTGGTCCCCTTACATGGGAGGCTACACCTTC
CASSWSPYMGGYTF
>TRBJ2-4|-|TRBV19|few
TGTGCCAGTAGGGGTGTTGCCAGAACCGAGACCAAAAACATTCAGTACTTC
CASRGVARTETKNIQYF
>TRBJ2-1|TRBD2|TRBV18|-
TGTGCCAGCTCACCACGAGAACTAGCGCACAATGAGCAGTTCTTC
CASSPRELAHNEQFF
>TRBJ1-5|-|TRBV10-2|-
TGCGCCAGCAGTGACAGGGGTGAGAGCAATCAGCCCCAGCATTTT
CASSDRGESNQPQHF
>TRBJ2-3|-|TRBV19|-
TGTGCCAGTATGACCTTAGGGGGCACAGATACGCAGTATTTT
CASMTLGGTDTQYF
>TRBJ2-5|-|TRBV7-2|-
TGTGCCAGCAGCCCTGGGGCCGGGGGGACCCAGTACTTC
CASSPGAGGTQYF
>TRBJ1-4|-|TRBV6-1|-
TGTGCCAGCAACAGGGCCCCTAATGAAAAACTGTTTTTT
CASNRAPNEKLFF